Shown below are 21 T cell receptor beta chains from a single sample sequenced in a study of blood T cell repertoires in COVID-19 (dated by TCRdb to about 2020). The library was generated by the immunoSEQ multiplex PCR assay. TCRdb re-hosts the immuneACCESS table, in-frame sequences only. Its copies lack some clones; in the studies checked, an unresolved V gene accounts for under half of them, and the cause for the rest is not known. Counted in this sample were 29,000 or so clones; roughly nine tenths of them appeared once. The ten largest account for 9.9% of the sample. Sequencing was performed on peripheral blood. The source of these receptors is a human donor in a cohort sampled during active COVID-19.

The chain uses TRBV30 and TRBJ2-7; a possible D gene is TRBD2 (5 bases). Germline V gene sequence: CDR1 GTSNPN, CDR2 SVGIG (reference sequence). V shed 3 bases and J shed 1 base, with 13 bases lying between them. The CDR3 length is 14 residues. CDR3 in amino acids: CAWSWVGASYEQYF. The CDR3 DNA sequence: TGTGCCTGGAGCTGGGTGGGAGCATCCTACGAGCAGTACTTC.

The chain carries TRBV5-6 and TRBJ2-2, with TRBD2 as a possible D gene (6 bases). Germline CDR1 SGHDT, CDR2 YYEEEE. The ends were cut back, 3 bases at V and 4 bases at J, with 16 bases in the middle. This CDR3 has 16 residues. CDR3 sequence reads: CASSSLTSLGTGELFF. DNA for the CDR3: TGTGCCAGCAGCTCCCTAACTAGCCTGGGCACCGGGGAGCTGTTTTTT.

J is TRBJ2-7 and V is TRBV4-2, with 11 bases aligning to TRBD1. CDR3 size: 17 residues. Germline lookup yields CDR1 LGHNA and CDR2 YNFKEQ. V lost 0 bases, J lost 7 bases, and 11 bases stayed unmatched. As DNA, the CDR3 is TGTGCCAGCAGCCAAGATAACATAGGGACAGGGGGTGGAGAGCAGTACTTC. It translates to CASSQDNIGTGGGEQYF.

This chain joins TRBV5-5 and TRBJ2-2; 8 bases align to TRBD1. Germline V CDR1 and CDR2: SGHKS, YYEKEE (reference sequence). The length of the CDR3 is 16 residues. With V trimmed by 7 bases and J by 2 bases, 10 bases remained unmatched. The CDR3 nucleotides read TGTGCCAGCCATAGATACGGACAGGGCAACACCGGGGAGCTGTTTTTT. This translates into CASHRYGQGNTGELFF.

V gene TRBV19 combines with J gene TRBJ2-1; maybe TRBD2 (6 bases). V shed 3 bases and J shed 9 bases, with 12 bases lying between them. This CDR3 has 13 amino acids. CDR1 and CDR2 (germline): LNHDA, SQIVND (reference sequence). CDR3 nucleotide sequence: TGTGCCAGTAGTATCTTGGGGGGTACTGAGCAGTTCTTC. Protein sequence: CASSILGGTEQFF.

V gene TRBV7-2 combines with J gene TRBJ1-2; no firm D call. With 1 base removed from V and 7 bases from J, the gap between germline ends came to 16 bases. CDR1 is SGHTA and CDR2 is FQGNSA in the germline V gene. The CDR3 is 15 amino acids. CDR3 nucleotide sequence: TGTGCCAGCAGCTTAGTGGTTGGAGTATCGCCTGGCTACACCTTC. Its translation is CASSLVVGVSPGYTF.

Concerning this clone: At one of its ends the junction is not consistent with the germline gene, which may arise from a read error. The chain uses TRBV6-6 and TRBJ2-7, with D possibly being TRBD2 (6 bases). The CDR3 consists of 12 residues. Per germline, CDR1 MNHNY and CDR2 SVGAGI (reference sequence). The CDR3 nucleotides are TGTGCCAGCACCCGAGATTCCGGGGGTTATTCCTTC. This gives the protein CASTRDSGGYSF.

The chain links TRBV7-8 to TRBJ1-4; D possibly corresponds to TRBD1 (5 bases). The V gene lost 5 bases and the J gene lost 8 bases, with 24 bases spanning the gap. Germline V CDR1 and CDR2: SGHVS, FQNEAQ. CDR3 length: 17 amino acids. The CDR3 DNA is TGTGCCAGCAGCCCAGGGTGGGGTGGAGGGACTAGGGAAAAACTGTTTTTT. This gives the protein CASSPGWGGGTREKLFF.

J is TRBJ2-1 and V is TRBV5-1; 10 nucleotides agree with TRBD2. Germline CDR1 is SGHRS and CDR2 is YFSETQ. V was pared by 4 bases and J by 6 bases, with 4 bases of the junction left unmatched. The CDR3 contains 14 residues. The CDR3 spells CASSDERGGNEQFF. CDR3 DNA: TGCGCCAGCAGCGATGAGCGGGGGGGCAATGAGCAGTTCTTC.

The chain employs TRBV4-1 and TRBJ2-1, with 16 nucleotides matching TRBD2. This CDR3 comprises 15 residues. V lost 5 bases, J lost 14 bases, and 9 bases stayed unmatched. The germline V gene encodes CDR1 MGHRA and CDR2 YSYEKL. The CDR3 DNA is TGCGCCAGCAGCTCTTTGCCGGGACTAGCGGGGGGGAAGTTCTTC. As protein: CASSSLPGLAGGKFF.

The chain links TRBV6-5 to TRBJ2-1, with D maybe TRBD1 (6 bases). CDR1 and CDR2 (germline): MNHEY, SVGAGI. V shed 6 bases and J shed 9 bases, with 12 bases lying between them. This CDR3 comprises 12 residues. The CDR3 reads CASSSEGGEQFF. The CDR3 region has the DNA TGTGCCAGCAGCTCCGAAGGGGGTGAGCAGTTCTTC.

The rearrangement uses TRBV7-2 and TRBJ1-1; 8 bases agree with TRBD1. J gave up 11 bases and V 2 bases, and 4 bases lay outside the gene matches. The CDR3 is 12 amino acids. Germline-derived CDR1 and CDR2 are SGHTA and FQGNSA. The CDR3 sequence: CASSLMDREAFF. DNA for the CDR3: TGTGCCAGCAGCTTAATGGACAGGGAGGCTTTCTTT.

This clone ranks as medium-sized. The CDR3 protein is CASTMSSGGTDTQYF. The CDR3 region has the DNA TGTGCCAGCACCATGTCTAGCGGGGGCACAGATACGCAGTATTTT. The genes are TRBV6-4 and TRBJ2-3, with TRBD2 identical over 9 bases. The CDR3 extends over 15 amino acids. Unmatched junction bases numbered 6, after V lost 7 bases and J lost 1 base. In germline, CDR1 is MRHNA, CDR2 SNTAGT.

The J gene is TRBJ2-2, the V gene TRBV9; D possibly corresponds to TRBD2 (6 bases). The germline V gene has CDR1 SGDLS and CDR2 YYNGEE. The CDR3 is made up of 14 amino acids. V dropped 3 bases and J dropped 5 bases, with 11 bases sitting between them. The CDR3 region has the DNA TGTGCCAGCAGCGCGCTACGGGGGACCGGGGAGCTGTTTTTT. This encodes CASSALRGTGELFF. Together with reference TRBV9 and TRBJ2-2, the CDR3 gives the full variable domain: DSGVTQTPKHLITATGQRVTLRCSPRSGDLSVYWYQQSLDQGLQFLIQYYNGEERAKGNILERFSAQQFPDLHSELNLSSLELGDSALYFCASSALRGTGELFFGEGSRLTVL.

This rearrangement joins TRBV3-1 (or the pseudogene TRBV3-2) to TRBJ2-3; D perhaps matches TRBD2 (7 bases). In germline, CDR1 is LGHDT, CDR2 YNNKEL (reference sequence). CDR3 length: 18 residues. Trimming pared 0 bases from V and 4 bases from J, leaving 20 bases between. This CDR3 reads CASSQDEKGGSFPDTQYF. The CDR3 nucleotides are TGTGCCAGCAGCCAAGATGAGAAGGGGGGGAGTTTCCCAGATACGCAGTATTTT.

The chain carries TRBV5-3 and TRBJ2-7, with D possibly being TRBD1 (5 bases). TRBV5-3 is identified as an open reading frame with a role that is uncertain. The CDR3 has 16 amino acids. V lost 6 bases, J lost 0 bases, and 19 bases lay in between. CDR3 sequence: CARIRPGWVSSYEQYF. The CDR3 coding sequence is TGTGCCAGAATCCGGCCAGGGTGGGTAAGCTCCTACGAGCAGTACTTC.

This CDR3 reads CASSVAGRTEAFF. As DNA, the CDR3 is TGTGCCAGCAGCGTAGCGGGGAGGACTGAAGCTTTCTTT. The rearrangement links TRBV9 to TRBJ1-1; D gene unclear. This CDR3 comprises 13 residues. The germline V gene encodes CDR1 SGDLS and CDR2 YYNGEE. V lost 0 bases and J 5 bases, leaving 8 bases between the germline ends.

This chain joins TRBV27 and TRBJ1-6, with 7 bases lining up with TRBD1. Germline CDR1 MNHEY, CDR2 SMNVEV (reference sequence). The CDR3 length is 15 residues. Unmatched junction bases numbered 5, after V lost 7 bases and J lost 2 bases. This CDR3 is CASTPRGPYNSPLHF. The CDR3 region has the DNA TGTGCCAGCACCCCGAGGGGGCCCTATAATTCACCCCTCCACTTT.

DNA for the CDR3: TGTGCCAGCGAGATAGCGGGGGAGAGCTCCTACAATGAGCAGTTCTTC. Translation: CASEIAGESSYNEQFF. This chain uses TRBV2 with TRBJ2-1; the match to TRBD2 covers 9 bases. This CDR3 contains 16 residues. CDR1 is SNHLY, CDR2 FYNNEI, per germline. Losses at the gene ends were 8 bases for V and 0 bases for J; bases not matched to a gene: 8.

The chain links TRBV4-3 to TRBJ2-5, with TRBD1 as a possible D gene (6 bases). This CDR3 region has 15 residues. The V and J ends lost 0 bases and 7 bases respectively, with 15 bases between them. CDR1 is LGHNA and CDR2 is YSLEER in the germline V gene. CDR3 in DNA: TGCGCCAGCAGCCAAGATAGCTGGCAGGGGTTGACCCAGTACTTC. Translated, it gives CASSQDSWQGLTQYF.

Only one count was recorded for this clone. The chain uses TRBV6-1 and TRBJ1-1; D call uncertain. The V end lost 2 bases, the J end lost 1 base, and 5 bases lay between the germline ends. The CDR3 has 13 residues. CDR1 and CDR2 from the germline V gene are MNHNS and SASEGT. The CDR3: CASSETWNTEAFF. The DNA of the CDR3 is TGTGCCAGCAGTGAAACTTGGAACACTGAAGCTTTCTTT.